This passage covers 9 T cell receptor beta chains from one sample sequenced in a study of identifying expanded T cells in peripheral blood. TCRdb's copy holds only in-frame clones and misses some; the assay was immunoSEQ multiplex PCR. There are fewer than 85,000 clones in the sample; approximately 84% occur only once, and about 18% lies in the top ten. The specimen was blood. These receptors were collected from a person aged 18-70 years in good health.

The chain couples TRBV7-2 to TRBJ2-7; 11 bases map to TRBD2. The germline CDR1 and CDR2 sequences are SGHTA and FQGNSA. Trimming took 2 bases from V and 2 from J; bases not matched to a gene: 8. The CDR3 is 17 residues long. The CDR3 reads CASSLKSSGRSTYEQYF. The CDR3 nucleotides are TGTGCCAGCAGCTTAAAGTCTAGCGGGAGGTCTACCTACGAGCAGTACTTC.

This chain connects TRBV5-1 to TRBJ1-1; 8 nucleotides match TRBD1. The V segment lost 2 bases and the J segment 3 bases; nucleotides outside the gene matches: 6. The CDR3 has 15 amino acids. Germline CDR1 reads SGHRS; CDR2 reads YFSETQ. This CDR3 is CASSLRTGRDTEAFF. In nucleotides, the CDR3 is TGCGCCAGCAGCTTAAGGACAGGGAGGGACACTGAAGCTTTCTTT.

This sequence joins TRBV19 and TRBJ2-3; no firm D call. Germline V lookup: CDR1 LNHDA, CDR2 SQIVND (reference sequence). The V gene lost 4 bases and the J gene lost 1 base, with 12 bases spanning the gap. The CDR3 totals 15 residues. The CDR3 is CASSSQVYRTDTQYF. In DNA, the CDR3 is TGTGCCAGTAGTAGCCAAGTGTATCGCACAGATACGCAGTATTTT.

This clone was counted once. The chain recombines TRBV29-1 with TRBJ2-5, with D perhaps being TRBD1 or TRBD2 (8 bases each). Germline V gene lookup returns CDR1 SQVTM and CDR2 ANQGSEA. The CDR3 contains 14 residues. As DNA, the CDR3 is TGCAGTGCAGGACAGGGACTAGTCTTAGAGACCCAGTACTTC. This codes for CSAGQGLVLETQYF.

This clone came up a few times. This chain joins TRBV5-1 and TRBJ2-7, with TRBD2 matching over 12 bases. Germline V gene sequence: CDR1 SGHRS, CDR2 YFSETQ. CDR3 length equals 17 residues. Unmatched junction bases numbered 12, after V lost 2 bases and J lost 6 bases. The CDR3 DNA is TGCGCCAGCAGCTTCGGACTAGCGGGGCAGGCGGGTGCCGAGCAGTACTTC. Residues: CASSFGLAGQAGAEQYF.

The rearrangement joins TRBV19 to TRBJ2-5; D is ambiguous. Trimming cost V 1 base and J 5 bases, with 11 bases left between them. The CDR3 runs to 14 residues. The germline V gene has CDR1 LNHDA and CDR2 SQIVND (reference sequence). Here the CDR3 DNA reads TGTGCCAGTAGTATAGCAGGAGCCGGGGAGACCCAGTACTTC. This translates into CASSIAGAGETQYF. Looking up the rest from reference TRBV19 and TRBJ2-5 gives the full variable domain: DGGITQSPKYLFRKEGQNVTLSCEQNLNHDAMYWYRQDPGQGLRLIYYSQIVNDFQKGDIAEGYSVSREKKESFPLTVTSAQKNPTAFYLCASSIAGAGETQYFGPGTRLLVL.

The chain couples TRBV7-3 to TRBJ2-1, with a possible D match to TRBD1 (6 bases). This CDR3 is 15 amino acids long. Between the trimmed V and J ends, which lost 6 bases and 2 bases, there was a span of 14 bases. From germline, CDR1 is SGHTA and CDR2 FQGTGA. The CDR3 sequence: CASRSRGGAYNEQFF. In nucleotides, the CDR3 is TGTGCCAGCAGGTCCAGGGGTGGTGCCTACAATGAGCAGTTCTTC.

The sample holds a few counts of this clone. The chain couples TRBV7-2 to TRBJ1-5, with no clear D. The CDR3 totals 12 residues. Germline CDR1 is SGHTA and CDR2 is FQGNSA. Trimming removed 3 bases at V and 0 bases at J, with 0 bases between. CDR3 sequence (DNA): TGTGCCAGCAGCTTTAGCAATCAGCCCCAGCATTTT. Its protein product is CASSFSNQPQHF. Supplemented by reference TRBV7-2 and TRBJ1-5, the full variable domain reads GAGVSQSPSNKVTEKGKDVELRCDPISGHTALYWYRQSLGQGLEFLIYFQGNSAPDKSGLPSDRFSAERTGGSVSTLTIQRTQQEDSAVYLCASSFSNQPQHFGDGTRLSIL.

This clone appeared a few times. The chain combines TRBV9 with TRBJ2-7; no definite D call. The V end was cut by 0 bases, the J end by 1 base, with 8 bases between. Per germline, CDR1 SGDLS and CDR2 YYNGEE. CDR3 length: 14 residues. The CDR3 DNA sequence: TGTGCCAGCAGCGTAGAGGAAGGGTCCTACGAGCAGTACTTC. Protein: CASSVEEGSYEQYF. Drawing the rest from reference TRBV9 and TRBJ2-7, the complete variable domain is DSGVTQTPKHLITATGQRVTLRCSPRSGDLSVYWYQQSLDQGLQFLIQYYNGEERAKGNILERFSAQQFPDLHSELNLSSLELGDSALYFCASSVEEGSYEQYFGPGTRLTVT.